The 30 T cell receptor beta chains reported below all come from one sample, sequenced in a study of T cells after yellow fever vaccination. MiXCR was run by TCRdb on the 5' RACE reads, yielding one entry per CDR3 protein. The sample lists 300,000 to 350,000 distinct CDR3 sequences, 3.5% to 4.5% occurring once. The sequenced sample was PBMCs, obtained 15 days after the yellow fever booster vaccination. Source of these receptors: a young man who received the YFV17D yellow fever vaccine.

The CDR3 nucleotides read TGTGCCAGCAGCCCATCAGGACCCCCTTCCTACGAGCAGTACTTC. Protein product: CASSPSGPPSYEQYF. The J gene is TRBJ2-7, the V gene TRBV6-2 or TRBV6-3; D unclear. Per the germline V gene, CDR1 is MNHEY and CDR2 is SVGEGT. The CDR3 extends over 15 amino acids. The V gene lost 6 bases and the J gene lost 1 base, with 16 bases spanning the gap.

This clonotype was observed a handful of times. V is TRBV7-9 and J is TRBJ1-6; D perhaps matches TRBD1 (5 bases). The CDR3 extends over 17 amino acids. V dropped 3 bases and J dropped 4 bases, with 16 bases sitting between them. In germline, CDR1 is SEHNR, CDR2 FQNEAQ (reference sequence). The CDR3 spells CASSFGPGQTYNSPLHF. DNA of the CDR3: TGTGCCAGCAGCTTCGGCCCAGGACAAACTTATAATTCACCCCTCCACTTT.

The CDR3 nucleotides read TGTGCCACCAACCCCACTGGGGCCAGCACAGATACGCAGTATTTT. It encodes CATNPTGASTDTQYF. The V call is TRBV10-3, the J call TRBJ2-3, with D maybe TRBD1 (5 bases). Germline assignment: CDR1 ENHRY and CDR2 SYGVKD. This CDR3 has 15 residues. Trimming stripped 10 bases from V and 0 bases from J, with 17 bases between.

This clonotype was found many times. This rearrangement joins TRBV20-1 to TRBJ2-7; possibly TRBD2 for D (7 bases). V lost 5 bases and J lost 4, with 18 bases in between. This CDR3 comprises 14 residues. Germline V gene sequence: CDR1 DFQATT, CDR2 SNEGSKA (reference sequence). The DNA for the CDR3 is TGCAGTGCTTCTGGGGGGGGCCCCTCTTACGAGCAGTACTTC. It codes for CSASGGGPSYEQYF.

This clonotype turned up a few times. V usage is TRBV9 and J usage is TRBJ1-6; the match to TRBD1 covers 7 bases. The CDR3 covers 15 residues. Unmatched junction bases numbered 11, after V lost 3 bases and J lost 11 bases. Looked up from germline, CDR1 is SGDLS and CDR2 is YYNGEE. This CDR3 is CASSAVTGSGTPLHF. The DNA of the CDR3 is TGTGCCAGCAGCGCCGTGACAGGGTCGGGAACACCCCTCCACTTT.

Ten or more counts support this clonotype. The genes are TRBV4-3 and TRBJ2-5; D uncertain. Trimming cost V 0 bases and J 4 bases, with 9 bases left between them. The length of the CDR3 is 14 residues. In germline, CDR1 is LGHNA, CDR2 YSLEER. The CDR3 region has the DNA TGCGCCAGCAGCCAAGAAGCGACGGGAGAGACCCAGTACTTC. It encodes CASSQEATGETQYF.

This clonotype was counted a few times. The rearrangement links TRBV27 to TRBJ2-7; tentatively, D is TRBD1 (6 bases). Germline V CDR1 and CDR2: MNHEY, SMNVEV (reference sequence). The V end lost 3 bases, the J end lost 4 bases, and 16 bases lay between the germline ends. This CDR3 spans 15 amino acids. CDR3: CASSFSGTNFYEQYF. In nucleotides, the CDR3 is TGTGCCAGCAGTTTCTCCGGGACAAACTTTTACGAGCAGTACTTC.

There are many counts of this clonotype. The chain couples TRBV29-1 to TRBJ1-5; D is uncertain. Germline V gene data show CDR1 as SQVTM and CDR2 as ANQGSEA. CDR3 length: 13 residues. Trimming removed 6 bases at V and 6 bases at J, with 15 bases between. The CDR3 DNA sequence: TGCAGCGTCTCATTGCAGACCGGTCAGCCCCAGCATTTT. It yields the protein CSVSLQTGQPQHF.

The genes are TRBV5-1 and TRBJ2-7, with unresolved D. CDR1 SGHRS and CDR2 YFSETQ come from the germline V gene. The CDR3 has 14 residues. V gave up 0 bases and J gave up 6 bases, with 13 bases separating them. The CDR3 sequence is CASSLVAGSREQYV. CDR3 in DNA: TGCGCCAGCAGCTTGGTTGCCGGCTCTCGCGAGCAGTACGTC.

Ten or more counts support this clonotype. The J gene is TRBJ1-3, the V gene TRBV9; no clear D gene. Trimming cost V 2 bases and J 2 bases, with 11 bases left between them. The germline gives CDR1 SGDLS, CDR2 YYNGEE. The CDR3 length is 15 residues. The CDR3 coding sequence is TGTGCCAGCAGCGTGGGCAGCAACCCTGGAAACACCATATATTTT. Its translation is CASSVGSNPGNTIYF.

This clonotype was seen ten or more times. The J gene is TRBJ1-5, the V gene TRBV27, with TRBD1 matching over 8 bases. In germline, CDR1 is MNHEY, CDR2 SMNVEV (reference sequence). V was pared by 7 bases and J by 7 bases, with 24 bases of the junction left unmatched. The CDR3 consists of 19 residues. This CDR3 reads CASKPSAGQGFSGWQPQHF. In nucleotides, the CDR3 is TGTGCCAGCAAACCAAGCGCCGGACAGGGTTTTTCCGGGTGGCAGCCCCAGCATTTT.

This clonotype has ten or more counts. The chain has TRBV5-6 and TRBJ2-3; TRBD2 aligns across 8 bases. J was trimmed by 2 bases and V by 4 bases; bases with no gene match: 9. CDR3 length equals 16 residues. The V gene's germline CDR1 is SGHDT and CDR2 YYEEEE. CDR3 coding DNA: TGTGCCAGCAGCCACGGACTAGCTCGTAACACAGATACGCAGTATTTT. Translated: CASSHGLARNTDTQYF.

This clonotype occurred a few times. The chain uses TRBV19 and TRBJ2-1, with D tentatively TRBD2 (6 bases). Per the germline V gene, CDR1 is LNHDA and CDR2 is SQIVND (reference sequence). The length of the CDR3 is 16 residues. The V end was cut by 7 bases, the J end by 4 bases, with 20 bases between. The CDR3 DNA reads as TGTGCCAGTACCCGTACTTTCACTAGCTCTTACAATGAGCAGTTCTTC. This encodes CASTRTFTSSYNEQFF.

The rearrangement joins TRBV10-3 to TRBJ2-5, with D unclear. The CDR3 totals 12 residues. Trimming took 2 bases from V and 5 from J, leaving 6 bases between them. Per the germline V gene, CDR1 is ENHRY and CDR2 is SYGVKD. This CDR3 reads CAISEGVETQYF. For the CDR3, the DNA is TGTGCCATCAGTGAGGGGGTCGAGACCCAGTACTTC.

This clonotype was observed a few times. The chain joins TRBV20-1 to TRBJ2-2; D gene ambiguous. CDR1 and CDR2 from the germline V gene are DFQATT and SNEGSKA (reference sequence). This CDR3 region has 12 residues. The germline V and J ends were trimmed by 6 bases and 6 bases, with 11 bases remaining between them. The chain's CDR3 is CSAAQFAGELFF. The CDR3 DNA reads as TGCAGTGCCGCACAGTTTGCCGGGGAGCTGTTTTTT.

At least ten counts were recorded for this clonotype. The rearrangement joins TRBV11-2 to TRBJ1-5, with 9 nucleotides matching TRBD1. Trimming removed 1 base from V and 0 bases from J; junction bases left unmatched: 4. Germline values: CDR1 SGHAT, CDR2 FQNNGV. The CDR3 extends over 17 amino acids. The CDR3 loop reads CASSLVNRGLSNQPQHF. Written as DNA, the CDR3 is TGTGCCAGCAGCTTAGTGAACAGGGGGCTTAGCAATCAGCCCCAGCATTTT.

A few counts support this clonotype. The rearrangement uses TRBV6-2 or TRBV6-3 and TRBJ2-2; 9 nucleotides align to TRBD2. Germline CDR1 and CDR2: MNHEY and SVGEGT. This CDR3 region has 15 residues. J lost 5 bases, V lost 10 bases, and 11 bases had no gene match. The CDR3 coding sequence is TGTGCCACAAAGGAAGCGGGGGGTCTAACCGGGGAGCTGTTTTTT. This encodes CATKEAGGLTGELFF.

This clonotype was observed a few times. The genes are TRBV7-9 and TRBJ1-2; no clear D. The germline V gene encodes CDR1 SEHNR and CDR2 FQNEAQ (reference sequence). CDR3 length equals 16 residues. The V end was cut by 7 bases, the J end by 2 bases, with 20 bases between. Written as DNA, the CDR3 is TGTGCCAGCACCTCTCCCTCTTACAGCGTCAACTATGGCTACACCTTC. Its translation: CASTSPSYSVNYGYTF. Combining the CDR3 with reference TRBV7-9 and TRBJ1-2 gives the whole variable domain DTGVSQNPRHKITKRGQNVTFRCDPISEHNRLYWYRQTLGQGPEFLTYFQNEAQLEKSRLLSDRFSAERPKGSFSTLEIQRTEQGDSAMYLCASTSPSYSVNYGYTFGSGTRLTVV.

About this clonotype itself: Possible read error: a much larger clone is one base away. The rearrangement joins TRBV7-3 to TRBJ2-1, with D possibly TRBD1 on 5 matching bases. The germline V gene has CDR1 SGHTA and CDR2 FQGTGA. The CDR3 has 13 amino acids. CDR3 residues: CASSIPDSNEQVF. CDR3 in DNA: TGTGCCAGCAGCATACCCGACAGCAATGAGCAGGTCTTC.

The J gene is TRBJ2-1, the V gene TRBV20-1; D gene ambiguous. The CDR3 sequence is 9 residues long. The germline V gene has CDR1 DFQATT and CDR2 SNEGSKA (reference sequence). Trimming took off 5 bases at V and 9 bases at J, with 5 bases between the two ends. The CDR3 reads CSAVVEQFF. As DNA, the CDR3 is TGCAGTGCTGTTGTTGAGCAGTTCTTC.

This clonotype was detected many times. V and J are TRBV15 and TRBJ2-7; D gene unclear. Germline V gene data show CDR1 as LNHNV and CDR2 as YYDKDF (reference sequence). The CDR3 covers 14 residues. V lost 0 bases to trimming and J lost 6 bases, with 12 bases between them. CDR3 region: CATSRDFDGSEQYV. CDR3 bases: TGTGCCACCAGCAGAGATTTTGATGGTTCCGAGCAGTACGTC.

The V and J genes are TRBV2 and TRBJ2-7; the D gene is possibly TRBD2 (5 bases). The CDR3 covers 12 residues. The V gene's germline CDR1 is SNHLY and CDR2 FYNNEI. Trimming took off 6 bases at V and 2 bases at J, with 8 bases between the two ends. The CDR3 sequence is CASSWETYEQYF. Here the CDR3 DNA reads TGTGCCAGCAGCTGGGAGACCTACGAGCAGTACTTC. Full variable domain (rest looked up from reference TRBV2 and TRBJ2-7): EPEVTQTPSHQVTQMGQEVILRCVPISNHLYFYWYRQILGQKVEFLVSFYNNEISEKSEIFDDQFSVERPDGSNFTLKIRSTKLEDSAMYFCASSWETYEQYFGPGTRLTVT.

This clonotype appeared many times. The CDR3 DNA follows: TGTGCCAGCAGCCGAGGGACAGGGGACACCGGGGAGCTGTTTTTT. Translating it yields CASSRGTGDTGELFF. The gene calls are TRBV5-5 and TRBJ2-2; 10 nucleotides agree with TRBD1. The CDR3 loop spans 15 amino acids. V lost 4 bases and J lost 3; bases outside the gene matches: 3. Per germline, CDR1 SGHKS and CDR2 YYEKEE (reference sequence).

This chain links TRBV4-1 with TRBJ1-2, with TRBD1 matching over 7 bases. CDR1 MGHRA and CDR2 YSYEKL come from the germline V gene. The V segment lost 10 bases and the J segment 7 bases; nucleotides outside the gene matches: 9. The CDR3 runs to 12 residues. The DNA for the CDR3 is TGCGCCACCAGATCGACAGGGCCTGGCTACACCTTC. It is translated as CATRSTGPGYTF.

This clonotype was observed a few times. V is TRBV18 and J is TRBJ1-5; TRBD1 matches at 7 bases. J lost 4 bases, V lost 4 bases, and 7 bases had no gene match. Germline loops: CDR1 KGHSH, CDR2 LQKENI. The CDR3 covers 15 residues. This CDR3 reads CASSLTGVGNQPQHF. The CDR3 nucleotides are TGTGCCAGCTCACTAACAGGGGTGGGGAATCAGCCCCAGCATTTT.

The rearrangement joins TRBV20-1 to TRBJ2-6; D is uncertain. CDR1 is DFQATT, CDR2 SNEGSKA, per germline (reference sequence). The CDR3 is made up of 13 amino acids. The V and J ends lost 2 bases and 0 bases respectively, with 2 bases between them. The CDR3 coding sequence is TGCAGTGCTAGACGCTCTGGGGCCAACGTCCTGACTTTC. Protein: CSARRSGANVLTF.

This clonotype was seen at least ten times. This chain uses TRBV7-2 with TRBJ2-2; a weak D match, TRBD2 (5 bases). V dropped 2 bases and J dropped 5 bases, with 12 bases sitting between them. The CDR3 extends over 15 amino acids. Germline assignment: CDR1 SGHTA and CDR2 FQGNSA. The CDR3 bases are TGTGCCAGCAGCTTAACACCGGGAAAAACCGGGGAGCTGTTTTTT. It encodes CASSLTPGKTGELFF.

This clonotype occurred a few times. V and J are TRBV6-2 or TRBV6-3 and TRBJ2-5; TRBD1 aligns across 8 bases. Germline assignment: CDR1 MNHEY and CDR2 SVGEGT. J was trimmed by 1 base and V by 4 bases; bases with no gene match: 23. This CDR3 has 21 residues. CDR3 in DNA: TGTGCCAGCAGTTTTCTACCCCAGGGGGCCACCCGTCGAGAGAGCCAAGAGACCCAGTACTTC. Translated: CASSFLPQGATRRESQETQYF.

This clonotype was observed a handful of times. The chain links TRBV7-9 to TRBJ1-6; 9 bases match TRBD1. The V and J ends lost 3 bases and 7 bases, in that order; junction bases with no gene match: 4. CDR1 is SEHNR and CDR2 is FQNEAQ in the germline V gene (reference sequence). The CDR3 runs 15 residues. The CDR3 coding sequence is TGTGCCAGCAGCTTTACCGGGACAGGGAATTCACCCCTCCACTTT. As protein: CASSFTGTGNSPLHF. The whole variable domain, filled in from reference TRBV7-9 and TRBJ1-6, reads DTGVSQNPRHKITKRGQNVTFRCDPISEHNRLYWYRQTLGQGPEFLTYFQNEAQLEKSRLLSDRFSAERPKGSFSTLEIQRTEQGDSAMYLCASSFTGTGNSPLHFGNGTRLTVT.

In its sample, this clonotype was seen many times. The J gene is TRBJ2-5, the V gene TRBV5-1; D might be TRBD1 or TRBD2, each matching 5 bases. The CDR3 consists of 16 residues. Germline CDR1 and CDR2: SGHRS and YFSETQ. V dropped 4 bases and J dropped 4 bases, with 20 bases sitting between them. This chain's CDR3 is CASSGQMPGRGETQYF. In DNA form, the CDR3 reads TGCGCCAGCAGCGGCCAGATGCCGGGGCGCGGAGAGACCCAGTACTTC.